This T cell receptor (beta chain) is drawn from a study of blood T cells in healthy people across ages. Study at large: Template-switching capture recovered about one barcoded beta molecule per two T cells. Study-wide points: TCR beta diversity, measured per million T cells, fell in a roughly linear way with age.

A second PCR, run for about 6 to 11 cycles, used a sample-barcoded 5' primer plus a J-beta primer mix. Each of the cDNA molecules was tagged by a template-switch adaptor with 12 random nucleotides. Paired-end reads containing CDR3 totaled no fewer than 2.5 million for each sample. TCRdb redid the calling of the 5' RACE reads with MiXCR, one entry per CDR3 protein. This sample has about 1,600,000 distinct CDR3 sequences, with approximately 40% found just once. A remark on this clonotype: Its specificity is not known.

The specimen was blood. This TCR was recovered from a woman between 18 and 29 years old in good health.

This CDR3 is CASSLTVSGNTIYF. The CDR3 DNA is TGTGCCAGCAGTTTGACGGTCTCTGGAAACACCATATATTTT. The chain couples TRBV27 to TRBJ1-3, with D uncertain. Between the trimmed V and J ends, which lost 3 bases and 0 bases, there was a span of 6 bases. Per the germline V gene, CDR1 is MNHEY and CDR2 is SMNVEV (reference sequence). This CDR3 comprises 14 residues.